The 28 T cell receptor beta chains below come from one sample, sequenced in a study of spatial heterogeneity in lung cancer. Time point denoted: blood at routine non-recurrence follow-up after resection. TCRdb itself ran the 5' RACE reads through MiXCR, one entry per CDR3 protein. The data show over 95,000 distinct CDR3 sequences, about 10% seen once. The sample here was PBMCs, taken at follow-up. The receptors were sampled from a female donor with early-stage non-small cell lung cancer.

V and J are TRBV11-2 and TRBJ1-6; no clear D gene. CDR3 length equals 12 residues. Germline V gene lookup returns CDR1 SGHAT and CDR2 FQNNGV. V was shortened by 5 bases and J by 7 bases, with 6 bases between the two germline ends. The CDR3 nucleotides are TGTGCCAGCAGCATCAGGAATTCACCCCTCCACTTT. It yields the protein CASSIRNSPLHF.

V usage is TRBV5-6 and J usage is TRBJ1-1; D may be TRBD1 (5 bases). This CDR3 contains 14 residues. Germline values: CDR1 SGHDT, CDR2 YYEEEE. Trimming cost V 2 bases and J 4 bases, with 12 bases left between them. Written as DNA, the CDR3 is TGTGCCAGCAGCTTCCGGGGGGATCCCACTGAAGCTTTCTTT. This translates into CASSFRGDPTEAFF. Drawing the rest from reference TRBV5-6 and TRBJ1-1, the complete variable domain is DAGVTQSPTHLIKTRGQQVTLRCSPKSGHDTVSWYQQALGQGPQFIFQYYEEEERQRGNFPDRFSGHQFPNYSSELNVNALLLGDSALYLCASSFRGDPTEAFFGQGTRLTVV.

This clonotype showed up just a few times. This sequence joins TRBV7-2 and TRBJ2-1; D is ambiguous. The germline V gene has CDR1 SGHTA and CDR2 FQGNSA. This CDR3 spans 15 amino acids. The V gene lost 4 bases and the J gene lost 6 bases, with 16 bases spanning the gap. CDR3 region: CASSYSRAVGNEQFF. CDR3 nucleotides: TGTGCCAGCAGCTATTCCCGGGCAGTGGGCAATGAGCAGTTCTTC.

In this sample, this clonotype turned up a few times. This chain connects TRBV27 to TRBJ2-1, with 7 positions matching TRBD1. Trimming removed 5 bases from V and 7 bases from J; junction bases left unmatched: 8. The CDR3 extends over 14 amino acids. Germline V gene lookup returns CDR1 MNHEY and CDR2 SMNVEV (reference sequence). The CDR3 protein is CASSARQGPNEQFF. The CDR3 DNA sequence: TGTGCCAGCAGTGCCCGACAGGGTCCAAATGAGCAGTTCTTC.

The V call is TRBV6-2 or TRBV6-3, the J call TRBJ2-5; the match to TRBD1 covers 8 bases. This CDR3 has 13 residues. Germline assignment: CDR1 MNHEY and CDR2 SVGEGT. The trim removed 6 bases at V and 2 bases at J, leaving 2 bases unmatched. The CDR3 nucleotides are TGTGCCAGCAGACGGACAGGGCAAGAGACCCAGTACTTC. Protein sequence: CASRRTGQETQYF.

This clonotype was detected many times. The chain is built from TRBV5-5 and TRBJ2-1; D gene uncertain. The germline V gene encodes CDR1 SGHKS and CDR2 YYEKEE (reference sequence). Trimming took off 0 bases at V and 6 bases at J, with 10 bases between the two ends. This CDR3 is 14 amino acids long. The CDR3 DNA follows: TGTGCCAGCAGCTTGGAACGACCTGGCAATGAGCAGTTCTTC. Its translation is CASSLERPGNEQFF. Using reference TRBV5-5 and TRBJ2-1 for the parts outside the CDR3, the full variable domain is DAGVTQSPTHLIKTRGQQVTLRCSPISGHKSVSWYQQVLGQGPQFIFQYYEKEERGRGNFPDRFSARQFPNYSSELNVNALLLGDSALYLCASSLERPGNEQFFGPGTRLTVL.

The CDR3 is CASSPGLAGGTEQFF. The DNA for the CDR3 is TGTGCCAGCAGCCCGGGACTAGCGGGAGGTACTGAGCAGTTCTTC. The chain uses TRBV5-5 and TRBJ2-1; 15 bases match TRBD2. This CDR3 spans 15 amino acids. The germline V gene encodes CDR1 SGHKS and CDR2 YYEKEE (reference sequence). V trimming: 4 bases; J trimming: 9 bases; junction bases outside the gene matches: 5.

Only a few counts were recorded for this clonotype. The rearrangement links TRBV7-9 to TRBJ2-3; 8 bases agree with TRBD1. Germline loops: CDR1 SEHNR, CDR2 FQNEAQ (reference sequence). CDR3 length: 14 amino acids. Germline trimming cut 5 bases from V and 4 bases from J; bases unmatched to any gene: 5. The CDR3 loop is CASSPTGASDTQYF. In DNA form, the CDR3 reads TGTGCCAGCAGCCCGACAGGGGCATCAGATACGCAGTATTTT.

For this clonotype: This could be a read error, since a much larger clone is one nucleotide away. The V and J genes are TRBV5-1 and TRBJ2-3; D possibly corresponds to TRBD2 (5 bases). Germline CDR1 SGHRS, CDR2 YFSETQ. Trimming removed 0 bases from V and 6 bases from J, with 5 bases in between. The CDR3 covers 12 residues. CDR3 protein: CASSLAGDTQYF. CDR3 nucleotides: TGCGCCAGCAGCTTGGCGGGGGATACGCAGTATTTT.

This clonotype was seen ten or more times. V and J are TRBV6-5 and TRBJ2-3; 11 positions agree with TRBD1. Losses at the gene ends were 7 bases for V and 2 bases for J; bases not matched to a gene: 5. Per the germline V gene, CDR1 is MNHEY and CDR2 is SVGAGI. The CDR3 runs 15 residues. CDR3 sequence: CASTVDRGHTDTQYF. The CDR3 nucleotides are TGTGCCAGCACCGTGGACAGGGGGCACACAGATACGCAGTATTTT.

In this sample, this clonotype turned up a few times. DNA of the CDR3: TGCAGCGTTGAAGGGCCCACCGTGAACACTGAAGCTTTCTTT. The encoded protein is CSVEGPTVNTEAFF. The chain recombines TRBV29-1 with TRBJ1-1, with D hard to call. CDR1 is SQVTM and CDR2 is ANQGSEA in the germline V gene. The V end was cut by 1 base, the J end by 0 bases, with 9 bases between. This CDR3 comprises 14 residues.

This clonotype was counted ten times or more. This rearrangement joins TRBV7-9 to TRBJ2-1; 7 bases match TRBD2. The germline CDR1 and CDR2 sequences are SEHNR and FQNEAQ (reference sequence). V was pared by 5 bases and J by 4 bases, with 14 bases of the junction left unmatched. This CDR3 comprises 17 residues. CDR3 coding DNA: TGTGCCAGCAGCCGACGGAGCGGGACTCAGATGTACAATGAGCAGTTCTTC. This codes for CASSRRSGTQMYNEQFF.

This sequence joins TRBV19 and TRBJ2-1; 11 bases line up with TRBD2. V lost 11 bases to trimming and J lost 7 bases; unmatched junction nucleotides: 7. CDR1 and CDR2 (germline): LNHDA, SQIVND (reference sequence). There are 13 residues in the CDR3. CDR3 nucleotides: TGTGCCGCAGGGACTAGCGGACTGAATGAGCAGTTCTTC. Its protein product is CAAGTSGLNEQFF.

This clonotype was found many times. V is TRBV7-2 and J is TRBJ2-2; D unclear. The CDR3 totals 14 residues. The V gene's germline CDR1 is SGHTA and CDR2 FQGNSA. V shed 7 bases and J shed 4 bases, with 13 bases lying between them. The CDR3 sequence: CASIGVRATGELFF. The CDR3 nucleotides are TGTGCCAGCATCGGAGTTAGGGCCACCGGGGAGCTGTTTTTT.

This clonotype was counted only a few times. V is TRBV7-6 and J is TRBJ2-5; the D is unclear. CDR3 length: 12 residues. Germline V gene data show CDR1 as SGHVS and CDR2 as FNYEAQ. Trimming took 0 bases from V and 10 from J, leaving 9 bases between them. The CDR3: CASSLAPQRQYF. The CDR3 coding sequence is TGTGCCAGCAGCTTAGCGCCCCAGCGCCAGTACTTC.

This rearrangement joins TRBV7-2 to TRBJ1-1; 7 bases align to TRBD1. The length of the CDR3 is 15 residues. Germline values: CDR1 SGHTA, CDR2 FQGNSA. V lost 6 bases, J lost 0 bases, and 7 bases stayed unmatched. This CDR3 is CASSLQGTLNTEAFF. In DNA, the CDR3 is TGTGCCAGCAGTCTACAGGGGACCTTGAACACTGAAGCTTTCTTT. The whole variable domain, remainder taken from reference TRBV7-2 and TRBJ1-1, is GAGVSQSPSNKVTEKGKDVELRCDPISGHTALYWYRQSLGQGLEFLIYFQGNSAPDKSGLPSDRFSAERTGGSVSTLTIQRTQQEDSAVYLCASSLQGTLNTEAFFGQGTRLTVV.

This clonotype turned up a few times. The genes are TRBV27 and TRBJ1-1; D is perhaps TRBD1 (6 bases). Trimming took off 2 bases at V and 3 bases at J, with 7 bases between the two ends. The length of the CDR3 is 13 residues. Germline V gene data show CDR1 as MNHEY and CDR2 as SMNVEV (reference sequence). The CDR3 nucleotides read TGTGCCAGCAGTTTACGGGGGCACACTGAAGCTTTCTTT. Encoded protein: CASSLRGHTEAFF.

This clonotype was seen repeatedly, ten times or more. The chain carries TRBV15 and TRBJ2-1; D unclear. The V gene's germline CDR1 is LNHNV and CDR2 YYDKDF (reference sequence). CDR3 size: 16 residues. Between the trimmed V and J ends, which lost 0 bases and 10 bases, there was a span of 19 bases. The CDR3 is CATSRDLSVRYREQFF. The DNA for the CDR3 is TGTGCCACCAGCAGAGATCTGTCCGTACGGTACCGGGAGCAGTTCTTC.

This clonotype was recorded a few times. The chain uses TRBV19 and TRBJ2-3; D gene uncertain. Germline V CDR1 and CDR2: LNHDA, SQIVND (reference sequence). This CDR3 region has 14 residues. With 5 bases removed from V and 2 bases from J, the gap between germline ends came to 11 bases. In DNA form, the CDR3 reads TGTGCCAGTAGTGTTGACACGTACACAGATACGCAGTATTTT. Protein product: CASSVDTYTDTQYF.

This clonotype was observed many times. This CDR3 reads CSARPGQGTYEQYV. DNA for the CDR3: TGCAGTGCTAGACCGGGACAGGGTACCTACGAGCAGTACGTC. This rearrangement joins TRBV20-1 to TRBJ2-7; 9 nucleotides line up with TRBD1. Trimming removed 2 bases from V and 2 bases from J; junction bases left unmatched: 4. Germline CDR1 DFQATT, CDR2 SNEGSKA (reference sequence). This CDR3 has 14 amino acids.

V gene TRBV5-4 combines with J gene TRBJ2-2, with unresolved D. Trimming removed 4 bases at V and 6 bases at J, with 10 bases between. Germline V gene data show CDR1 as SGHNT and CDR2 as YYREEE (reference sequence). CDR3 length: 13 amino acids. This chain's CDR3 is CASSRTWAGELFF. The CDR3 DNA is TGTGCCAGCAGCCGGACGTGGGCCGGGGAGCTGTTTTTT.

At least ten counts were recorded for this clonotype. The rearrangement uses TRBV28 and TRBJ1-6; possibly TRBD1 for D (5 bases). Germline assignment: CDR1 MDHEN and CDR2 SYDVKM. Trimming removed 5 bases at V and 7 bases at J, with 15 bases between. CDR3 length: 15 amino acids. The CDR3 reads CASSNPGTKNSPLHF. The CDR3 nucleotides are TGTGCCAGCAGTAACCCCGGGACGAAAAATTCACCCCTCCACTTT.

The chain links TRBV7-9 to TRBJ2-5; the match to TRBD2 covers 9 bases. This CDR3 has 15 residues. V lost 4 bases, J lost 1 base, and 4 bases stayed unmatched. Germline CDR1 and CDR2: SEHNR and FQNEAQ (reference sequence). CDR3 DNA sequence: TGTGCCAGCAGCTCCCTGGGACTAGCCCAAGAGACCCAGTACTTC. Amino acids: CASSSLGLAQETQYF.

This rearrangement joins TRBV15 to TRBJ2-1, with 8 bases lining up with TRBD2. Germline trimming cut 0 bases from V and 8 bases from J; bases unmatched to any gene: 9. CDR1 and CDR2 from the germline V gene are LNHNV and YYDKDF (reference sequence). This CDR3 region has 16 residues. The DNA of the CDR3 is TGTGCCACCAGCAGAGATGGCCGAGGGACTAGAGATGAGCAGTTCTTC. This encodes CATSRDGRGTRDEQFF. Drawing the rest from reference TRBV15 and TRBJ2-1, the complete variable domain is DAMVIQNPRYQVTQFGKPVTLSCSQTLNHNVMYWYQQKSSQAPKLLFHYYDKDFNNEADTPDNFQSRRPNTSFCFLDIRSPGLGDTAMYLCATSRDGRGTRDEQFFGPGTRLTVL.

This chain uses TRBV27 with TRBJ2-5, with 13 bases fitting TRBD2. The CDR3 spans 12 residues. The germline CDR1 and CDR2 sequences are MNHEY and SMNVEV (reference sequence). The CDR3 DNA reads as TGTGCAGCTTGGACTAGCGGGGGGACCCAGTACTTC. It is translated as CAAWTSGGTQYF.

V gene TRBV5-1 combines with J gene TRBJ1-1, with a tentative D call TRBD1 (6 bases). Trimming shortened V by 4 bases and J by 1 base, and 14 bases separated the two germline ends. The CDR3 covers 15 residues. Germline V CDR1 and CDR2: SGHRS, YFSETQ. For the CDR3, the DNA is TGCGCCAGCAGCCCTATCTGGACAGAGAACACTGAAGCTTTCTTT. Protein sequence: CASSPIWTENTEAFF.

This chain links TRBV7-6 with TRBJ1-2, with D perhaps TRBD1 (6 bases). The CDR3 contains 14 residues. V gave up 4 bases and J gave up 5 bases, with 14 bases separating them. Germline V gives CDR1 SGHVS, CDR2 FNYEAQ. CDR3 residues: CASSSDSLGYGYTF. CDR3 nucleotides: TGTGCCAGCAGCTCGGACAGTCTCGGTTATGGCTACACCTTC.

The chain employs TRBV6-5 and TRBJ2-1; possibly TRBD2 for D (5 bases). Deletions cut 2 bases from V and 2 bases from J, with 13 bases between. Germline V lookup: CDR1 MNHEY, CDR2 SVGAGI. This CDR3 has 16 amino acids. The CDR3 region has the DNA TGTGCCAGCAGTTACGGAGCGGAGGTCCCCTACAATGAGCAGTTCTTC. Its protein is CASSYGAEVPYNEQFF.